Listed below are T cell receptor beta chains from one sample, sequenced in a study of human T cells and chemical hapten exposure. Each CDR3 protein is one row after TCRdb ran MiXCR on the RACE reads. The table shows under 65,000 distinct CDR3 sequences, with around a tenth occurring only once. The specimen comprised whole blood, sampled in connection with sensitization to the hapten diphenylcyclopropenone (DPC). The source is a woman in her fifties or sixties with alopecia areata. Some clones in this sample may be carry-over from other donors' samples. CDR3s include the opening cysteine and the closing phenylalanine or tryptophan. D genes are given only for firm matches. Size values are once, few and many counts, or a class for expanded clones, and some rows have none.

clone_size: many
j_call: TRBJ2-1
v_call: TRBV28
d_call: -
cdr3_nt: TGTGCCAGCAGTCATCAGGCACTCTACAATGAGCAGTTCTTC
cdr3_aa: CASSHQALYNEQFF

clone_size: many
j_call: TRBJ2-3
v_call: TRBV20-1
d_call: -
cdr3_nt: TGCAGTGCTCAAAGATTAGTGGGCACAGATACGCAGTATTTT
cdr3_aa: CSAQRLVGTDTQYF

clone_size: few
j_call: TRBJ2-3
v_call: TRBV7-2
d_call: -
cdr3_nt: TGTGCCAGCAGCCCCAGGGTTGCAGATACGCAGTATTTT
cdr3_aa: CASSPRVADTQYF

clone_size: many
j_call: TRBJ2-4
v_call: TRBV28
d_call: -
cdr3_nt: TGTGCCACGCGGGACGCACAACTAGCCAAAAACATTCAGTACTTC
cdr3_aa: CATRDAQLAKNIQYF

clone_size: many
j_call: TRBJ1-1
v_call: TRBV29-1
d_call: -
cdr3_nt: TGCAGCGTTGACCGGGGCCCTGACACTGAAGCTTTCTTT
cdr3_aa: CSVDRGPDTEAFF

clone_size: many
j_call: TRBJ1-5
v_call: TRBV5-8
d_call: -
cdr3_nt: TGTGCCACCAGAGCGTATAGGGGGCAGCCCCAGCATTTT
cdr3_aa: CATRAYRGQPQHF

clone_size: many
j_call: TRBJ1-5
v_call: TRBV5-6
d_call: TRBD1
cdr3_nt: TGTGCCAGCAGCCGGACAGGGAGCGGAAAGCCCCAGCATTTT
cdr3_aa: CASSRTGSGKPQHF

clone_size: -
j_call: TRBJ1-1
v_call: TRBV5-5
d_call: TRBD1
cdr3_nt: TGTGCCAGCGGCTTGTCTTTTGGACAGGGGAGGAACACTGAAGCTTTCTTT
cdr3_aa: CASGLSFGQGRNTEAFF

clone_size: -
j_call: TRBJ2-4
v_call: TRBV21-1
d_call: -
cdr3_nt: TGTGCCAGCAGCATGTCCTCCGGACTAGCATGGGGGGACATTCAGTACTTC
cdr3_aa: CASSMSSGLAWGDIQYF

clone_size: many
j_call: TRBJ2-1
v_call: TRBV12-3/TRBV12-4
d_call: TRBD1
cdr3_nt: TGTGCCAGCAGTTTGGAAGGGGGCGCGAGGAATGAGCAGTTCTTC
cdr3_aa: CASSLEGGARNEQFF

clone_size: many
j_call: TRBJ1-2
v_call: TRBV5-1
d_call: TRBD1
cdr3_nt: TGCGCCAGCAACCTAAGGACAGGGGATGGCTACACCTTC
cdr3_aa: CASNLRTGDGYTF

clone_size: few
j_call: TRBJ2-2
v_call: TRBV5-1
d_call: -
cdr3_nt: TGCGCCAGCAGCTTTTCCCCAGACAACACCGGGGAGCTGTTTTTT
cdr3_aa: CASSFSPDNTGELFF

clone_size: few
j_call: TRBJ2-7
v_call: TRBV6-5
d_call: TRBD2
cdr3_nt: TGTGCCAGCAGTTACCGGCCGGGACTAGCTTCGTACGAGCAGTACTTC
cdr3_aa: CASSYRPGLASYEQYF

clone_size: many
j_call: TRBJ2-1
v_call: TRBV20-1
d_call: -
cdr3_nt: TGCAGTGCTATCGGTCAAGCGGGCAATGAGCAGTTCTTC
cdr3_aa: CSAIGQAGNEQFF

clone_size: many
j_call: TRBJ2-3
v_call: TRBV20-1
d_call: -
cdr3_nt: TGCAGTGCCGAGAGGGGAAACACAGATACGCAGTATTTT
cdr3_aa: CSAERGNTDTQYF

clone_size: -
j_call: TRBJ1-1
v_call: TRBV5-5
d_call: -
cdr3_nt: TGTGCCAGCAGCGGACGTACCACAATGAACACTGAAGCTTTCTTT
cdr3_aa: CASSGRTTMNTEAFF

clone_size: many
j_call: TRBJ2-5
v_call: TRBV7-2
d_call: -
cdr3_nt: TGTGCCAGCAGCTTAAGTCAAACCCAGTACTTC
cdr3_aa: CASSLSQTQYF

clone_size: medium-sized
j_call: TRBJ2-5
v_call: TRBV12-3/TRBV12-4
d_call: -
cdr3_nt: TGTGCCAGCAGTTTACCCCGGACACAAGAGACCCAGTACTTC
cdr3_aa: CASSLPRTQETQYF

clone_size: many
j_call: TRBJ2-5
v_call: TRBV20-1
d_call: -
cdr3_nt: TGCAGTGCTAGAGCATTAGGGAGATCGGAGACCCAGTACTTC
cdr3_aa: CSARALGRSETQYF

clone_size: many
j_call: TRBJ2-1
v_call: TRBV29-1
d_call: TRBD2
cdr3_nt: TGCAGCGCGAATGAAAGCCCCGCGCTAAGGGAGGGTCGGTCCTACAATGAGCAGTTCTTC
cdr3_aa: CSANESPALREGRSYNEQFF